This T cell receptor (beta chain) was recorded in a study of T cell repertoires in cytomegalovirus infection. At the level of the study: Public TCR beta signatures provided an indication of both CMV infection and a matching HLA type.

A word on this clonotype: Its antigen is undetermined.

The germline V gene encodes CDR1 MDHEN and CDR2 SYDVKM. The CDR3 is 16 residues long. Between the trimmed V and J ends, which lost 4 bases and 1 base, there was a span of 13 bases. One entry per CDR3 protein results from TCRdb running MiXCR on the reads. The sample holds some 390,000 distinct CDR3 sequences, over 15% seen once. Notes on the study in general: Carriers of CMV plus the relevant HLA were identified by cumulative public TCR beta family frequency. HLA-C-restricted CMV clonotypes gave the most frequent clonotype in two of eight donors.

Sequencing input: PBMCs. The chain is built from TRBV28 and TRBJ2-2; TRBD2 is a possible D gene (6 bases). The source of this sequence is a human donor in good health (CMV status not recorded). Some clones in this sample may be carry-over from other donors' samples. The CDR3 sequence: CASSWPAGKNTGELFF. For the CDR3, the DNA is TGTGCCAGCAGTTGGCCTGCGGGGAAGAACACCGGGGAGCTGTTTTTT.